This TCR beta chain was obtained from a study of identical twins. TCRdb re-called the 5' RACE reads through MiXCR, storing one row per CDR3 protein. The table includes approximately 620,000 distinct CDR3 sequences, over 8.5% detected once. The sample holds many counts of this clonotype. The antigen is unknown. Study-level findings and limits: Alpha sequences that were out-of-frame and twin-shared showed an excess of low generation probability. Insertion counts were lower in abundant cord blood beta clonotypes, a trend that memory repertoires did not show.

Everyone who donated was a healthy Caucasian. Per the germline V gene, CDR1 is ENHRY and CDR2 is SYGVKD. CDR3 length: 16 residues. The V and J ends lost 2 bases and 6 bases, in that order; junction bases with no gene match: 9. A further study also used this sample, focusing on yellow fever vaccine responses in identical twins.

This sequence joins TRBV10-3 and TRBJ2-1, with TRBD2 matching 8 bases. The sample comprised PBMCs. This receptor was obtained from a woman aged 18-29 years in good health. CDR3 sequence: CAISEQLGTRGNEQFF. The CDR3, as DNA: TGTGCCATCAGTGAGCAACTCGGGACTAGGGGCAATGAGCAGTTCTTC.